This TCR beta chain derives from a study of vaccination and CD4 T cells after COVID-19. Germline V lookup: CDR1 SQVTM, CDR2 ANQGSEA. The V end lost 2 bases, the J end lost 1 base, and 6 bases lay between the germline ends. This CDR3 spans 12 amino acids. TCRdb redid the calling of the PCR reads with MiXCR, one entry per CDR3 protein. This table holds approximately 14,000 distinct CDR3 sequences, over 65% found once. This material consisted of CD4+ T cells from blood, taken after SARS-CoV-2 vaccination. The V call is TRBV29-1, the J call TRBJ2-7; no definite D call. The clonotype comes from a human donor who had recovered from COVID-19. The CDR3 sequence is CSVEMNSYEQYF. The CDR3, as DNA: TGCAGCGTTGAAATGAATTCCTACGAGCAGTACTTC.